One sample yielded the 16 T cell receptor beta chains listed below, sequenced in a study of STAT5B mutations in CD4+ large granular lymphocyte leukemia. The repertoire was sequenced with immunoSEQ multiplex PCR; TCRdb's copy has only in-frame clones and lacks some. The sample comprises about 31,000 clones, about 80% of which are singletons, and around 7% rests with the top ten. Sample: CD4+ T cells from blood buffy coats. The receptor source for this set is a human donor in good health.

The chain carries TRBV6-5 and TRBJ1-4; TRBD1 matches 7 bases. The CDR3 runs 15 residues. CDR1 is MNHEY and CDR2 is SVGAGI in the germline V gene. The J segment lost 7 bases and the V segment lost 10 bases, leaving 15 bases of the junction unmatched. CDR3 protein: CATGDRVRFSEKLFF. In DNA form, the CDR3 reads TGTGCCACAGGGGACAGAGTTAGATTTAGTGAAAAACTGTTTTTT.

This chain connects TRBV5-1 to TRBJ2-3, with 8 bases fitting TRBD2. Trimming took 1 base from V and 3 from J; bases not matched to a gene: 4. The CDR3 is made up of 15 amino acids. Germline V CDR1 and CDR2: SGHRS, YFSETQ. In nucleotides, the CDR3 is TGCGCCAGCAGCTTGTACGGCGGGGGGACAGATACGCAGTATTTT. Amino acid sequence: CASSLYGGGTDTQYF.

DNA of the CDR3: TGTGCCAGCTCAACGGACGGAGGCTCTGGAAACACCATATATTTT. Translated: CASSTDGGSGNTIYF. V and J are TRBV18 and TRBJ1-3, with unresolved D. Germline CDR1 reads KGHSH; CDR2 reads LQKENI. V shed 5 bases and J shed 0 bases, with 11 bases lying between them. The CDR3 covers 15 residues.

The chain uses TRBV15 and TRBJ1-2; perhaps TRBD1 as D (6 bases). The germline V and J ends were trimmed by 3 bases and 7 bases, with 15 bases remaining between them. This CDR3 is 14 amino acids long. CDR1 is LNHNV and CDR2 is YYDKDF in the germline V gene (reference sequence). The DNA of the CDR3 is TGTGCCACCAGCAGGTGGGGGGCGGAAGGTGGCTACACCTTC. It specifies CATSRWGAEGGYTF. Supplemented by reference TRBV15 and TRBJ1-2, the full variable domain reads DAMVIQNPRYQVTQFGKPVTLSCSQTLNHNVMYWYQQKSSQAPKLLFHYYDKDFNNEADTPDNFQSRRPNTSFCFLDIRSPGLGDTAMYLCATSRWGAEGGYTFGSGTRLTVV.

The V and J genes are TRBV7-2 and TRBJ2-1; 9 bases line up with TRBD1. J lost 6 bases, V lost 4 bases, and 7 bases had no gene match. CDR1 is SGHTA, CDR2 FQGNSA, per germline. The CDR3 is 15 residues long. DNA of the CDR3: TGTGCCAGCAGCTCGCCGCGGACAGGGGCCAATGAGCAGTTCTTC. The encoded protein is CASSSPRTGANEQFF.

CDR3 sequence (DNA): TGCGCCAGCAGCCAAGTTTCGGTAGCGGGAGGTGAAGAGACCCAGTACTTC. Translation: CASSQVSVAGGEETQYF. The chain employs TRBV4-1 and TRBJ2-5; 10 nucleotides line up with TRBD2. There are 17 residues in the CDR3. The trim removed 1 base at V and 3 bases at J, leaving 8 bases unmatched. The V gene's germline CDR1 is MGHRA and CDR2 YSYEKL.

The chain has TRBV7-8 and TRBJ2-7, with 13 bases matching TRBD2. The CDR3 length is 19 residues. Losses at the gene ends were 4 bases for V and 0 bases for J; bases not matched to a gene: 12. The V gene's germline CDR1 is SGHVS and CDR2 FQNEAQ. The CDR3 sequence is CASSSKGGTSGTSSYEQYF. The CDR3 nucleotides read TGTGCCAGCAGCTCAAAGGGAGGGACTAGCGGGACCAGCTCCTACGAGCAGTACTTC.

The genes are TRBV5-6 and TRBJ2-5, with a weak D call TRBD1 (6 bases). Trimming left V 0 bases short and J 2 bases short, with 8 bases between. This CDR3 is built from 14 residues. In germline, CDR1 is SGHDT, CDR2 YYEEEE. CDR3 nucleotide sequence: TGTGCCAGCAGCTTGGGAGGGGGACAAGAGACCCAGTACTTC. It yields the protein CASSLGGGQETQYF.

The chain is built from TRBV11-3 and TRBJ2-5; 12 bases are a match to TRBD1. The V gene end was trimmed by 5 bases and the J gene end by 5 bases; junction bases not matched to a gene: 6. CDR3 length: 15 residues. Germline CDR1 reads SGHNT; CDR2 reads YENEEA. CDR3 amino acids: CASSPRDRGRETQYF. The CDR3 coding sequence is TGTGCCAGCAGCCCCCGGGACAGGGGGCGGGAGACCCAGTACTTC.

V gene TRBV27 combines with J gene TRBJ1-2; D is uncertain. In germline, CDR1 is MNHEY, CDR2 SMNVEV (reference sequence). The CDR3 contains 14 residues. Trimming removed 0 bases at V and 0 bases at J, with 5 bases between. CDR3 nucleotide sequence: TGTGCCAGCAGTTTATCGGCCTCTAACTATGGCTACACCTTC. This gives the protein CASSLSASNYGYTF.

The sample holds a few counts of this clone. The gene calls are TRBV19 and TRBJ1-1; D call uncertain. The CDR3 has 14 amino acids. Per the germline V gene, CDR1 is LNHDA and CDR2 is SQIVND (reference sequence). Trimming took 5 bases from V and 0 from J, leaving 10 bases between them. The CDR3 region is CASSHRTLNTEAFF. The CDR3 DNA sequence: TGTGCCAGTAGTCACCGGACCCTGAACACTGAAGCTTTCTTT.

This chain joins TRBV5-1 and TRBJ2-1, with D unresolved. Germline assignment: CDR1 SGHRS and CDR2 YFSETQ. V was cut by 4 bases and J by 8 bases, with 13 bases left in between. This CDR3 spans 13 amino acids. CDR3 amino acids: CASSARSADEQFF. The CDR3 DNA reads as TGCGCCAGCAGCGCAAGATCAGCCGATGAGCAGTTCTTC.

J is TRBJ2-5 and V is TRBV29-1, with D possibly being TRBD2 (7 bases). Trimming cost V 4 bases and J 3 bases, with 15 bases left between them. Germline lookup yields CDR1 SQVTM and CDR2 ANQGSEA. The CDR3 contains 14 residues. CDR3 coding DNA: TGCAGCGTTGGGGGGGGCCAGAGTAAAGAGACCCAGTACTTC. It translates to CSVGGGQSKETQYF.

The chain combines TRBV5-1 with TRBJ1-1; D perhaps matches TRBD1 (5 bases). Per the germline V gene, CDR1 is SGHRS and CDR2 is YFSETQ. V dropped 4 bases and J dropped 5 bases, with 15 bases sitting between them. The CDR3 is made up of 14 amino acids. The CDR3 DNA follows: TGCGCCAGCAGCATCACTCCCGGGGGGACTGAAGCTTTCTTT. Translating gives CASSITPGGTEAFF.

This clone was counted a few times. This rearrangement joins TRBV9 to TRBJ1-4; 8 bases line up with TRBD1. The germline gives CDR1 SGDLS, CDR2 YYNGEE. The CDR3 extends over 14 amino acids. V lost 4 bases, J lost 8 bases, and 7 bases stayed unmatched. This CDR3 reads CASSFGQGGEKLFF. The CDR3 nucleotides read TGTGCCAGCAGCTTTGGACAGGGCGGCGAAAAACTGTTTTTT.

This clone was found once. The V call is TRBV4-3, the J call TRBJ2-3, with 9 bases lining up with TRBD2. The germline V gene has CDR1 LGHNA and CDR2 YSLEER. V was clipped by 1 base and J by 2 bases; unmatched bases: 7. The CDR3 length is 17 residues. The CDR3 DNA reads TGCGCCAGCAGCCAAGGATACGGCGGGGGGGCCACAGATACGCAGTATTTT. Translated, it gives CASSQGYGGGATDTQYF.